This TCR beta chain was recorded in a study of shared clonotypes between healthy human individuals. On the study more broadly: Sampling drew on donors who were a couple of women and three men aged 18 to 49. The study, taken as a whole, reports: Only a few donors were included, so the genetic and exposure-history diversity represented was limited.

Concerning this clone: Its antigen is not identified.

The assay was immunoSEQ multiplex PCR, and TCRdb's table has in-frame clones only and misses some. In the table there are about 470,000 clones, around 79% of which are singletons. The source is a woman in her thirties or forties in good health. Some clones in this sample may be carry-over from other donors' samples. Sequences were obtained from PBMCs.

The CDR3 is CASSSPTSGSENYNEQFF. Written as DNA, the CDR3 is TGCGCCAGCAGCTCCCCGACTAGCGGGAGTGAGAACTACAATGAGCAGTTCTTC. The chain is built from TRBV5-1 and TRBJ2-1, with TRBD2 matching 12 bases. The CDR3 loop spans 18 amino acids. Trimming cost V 3 bases and J 3 bases; bases outside gene matches: 10. Germline CDR1 SGHRS, CDR2 YFSETQ.